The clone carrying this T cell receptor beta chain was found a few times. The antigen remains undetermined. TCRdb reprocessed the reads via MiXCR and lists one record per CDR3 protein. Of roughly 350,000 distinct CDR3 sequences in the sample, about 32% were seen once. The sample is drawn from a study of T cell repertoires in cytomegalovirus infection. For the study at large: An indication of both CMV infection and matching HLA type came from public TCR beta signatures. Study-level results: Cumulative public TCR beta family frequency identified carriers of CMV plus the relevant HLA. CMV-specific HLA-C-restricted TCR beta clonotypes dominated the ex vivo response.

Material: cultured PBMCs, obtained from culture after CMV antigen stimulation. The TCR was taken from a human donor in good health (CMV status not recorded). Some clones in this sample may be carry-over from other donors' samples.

CDR3 region: CASSQVDRVGETQYF. DNA for the CDR3: TGCGCCAGCAGCCAAGTAGACAGGGTGGGAGAGACCCAGTACTTC. The rearrangement joins TRBV4-1 to TRBJ2-5, with 7 bases aligning to TRBD1. Germline V gene sequence: CDR1 MGHRA, CDR2 YSYEKL. J lost 4 bases, V lost 1 base, and 6 bases had no gene match. The CDR3 runs to 15 residues.